This T cell receptor beta chain stems from a study of blood T cell repertoires in COVID-19. Germline-derived CDR1 and CDR2 are MNHNY and SVGAGI (reference sequence). The junction had 6 bases not matched to a gene; V was cut back by 2 bases and J by 1 base. This CDR3 contains 16 residues. The protocol was immunoSEQ multiplex PCR, while the TCRdb copy is restricted to in-frame clones and leaves out a portion. The sample includes hundreds of thousands of clones, roughly 76% of them seen just once. Sequenced material: peripheral blood. The clonotype originates from a woman over 75 with COVID-19, enrolled during active disease. The gene calls are TRBV6-6 and TRBJ1-1; 8 nucleotides align to TRBD1. The CDR3 nucleotides are TGTGCCAGCAGTTACACCGGGACAGGTCGGAACACTGAAGCTTTCTTT. This translates into CASSYTGTGRNTEAFF.